The rows below give T cell receptor beta chains drawn from one sample of a study of blood T cells in healthy people across ages. TCRdb used MiXCR to reprocess the 5' RACE reads, holding one entry per CDR3 protein. The table lists 550,000 to 750,000 distinct CDR3 sequences, under 25% of them singletons. Sequenced: blood. The receptors were gathered from a man in his 70s in good health. The CDR3 runs from the conserved cysteine through the conserved F or W. The order of the fields is clone size, J gene, V gene, D gene, CDR3 protein, CDR3 DNA. D genes are given only for firm matches. The size field is filled for only some rows; it gives once, few, many or a size class.

size: .; J: TRBJ2-4; V: TRBV18; D: .; CDR3: CASSPRREGGLTAKNIQDF; DNA: TGTGCCAGCTCACCAAGGAGGGAAGGAGGGTTGACGGCCAAAAACATTCAGGACTTC
size: few; J: TRBJ2-5; V: TRBV20-1; D: .; CDR3: CSAERTQETQYF; DNA: TGCAGTGCTGAGCGCACCCAAGAGACCCAGTACTTC
size: .; J: TRBJ2-3; V: TRBV11-2; D: .; CDR3: CASSLEGYKSTDTQYF; DNA: TGTGCCAGCAGCTTAGAAGGCTATAAAAGCACAGATACGCAGTATTTT
size: few; J: TRBJ2-3; V: TRBV12-3/TRBV12-4; D: .; CDR3: CASTRGSTDTQYF; DNA: TGTGCCAGCACCAGAGGCTCCACAGATACGCAGTATTTT
size: many; J: TRBJ2-7; V: TRBV5-1; D: .; CDR3: CASSLGREQYF; DNA: TGCGCCAGCAGCCTTGGGCGTGAGCAGTACTTC
size: few; J: TRBJ2-5; V: TRBV6-2/TRBV6-3; D: TRBD1; CDR3: CASSSLRQGEETQYF; DNA: TGTGCCAGCAGTTCCTTACGACAGGGCGAAGAGACCCAGTACTTC
size: few; J: TRBJ2-7; V: TRBV4-3; D: TRBD1; CDR3: CASSQDRDRAAYEQYF; DNA: TGCGCCAGCAGCCAAGATAGGGACAGGGCCGCCTACGAGCAGTACTTC
size: .; J: TRBJ2-1; V: TRBV20-1; D: .; CDR3: CSARDLRYNEQFF; DNA: TGCAGTGCTAGAGACCTACGGTACAATGAGCAGTTCTTC
size: few; J: TRBJ1-2; V: TRBV29-1; D: .; CDR3: CSASGDTSNYGYTF; DNA: TGCAGCGCCTCCGGGGACACCTCAAACTATGGCTACACCTTC
size: .; J: TRBJ1-2; V: TRBV3-1; D: .; CDR3: CASSHATRDGYTF; DNA: TGTGCCAGCAGCCACGCAACCAGGGATGGCTACACCTTC
size: few; J: TRBJ2-7; V: TRBV20-1; D: TRBD2; CDR3: CSARYGGSGSGEQYF; DNA: TGCAGTGCTAGATACGGCGGGAGTGGTTCGGGTGAGCAGTACTTC
size: few; J: TRBJ2-7; V: TRBV9; D: TRBD2; CDR3: CASSTGTRDEQYF; DNA: TGTGCCAGCAGCACGGGGACTAGAGATGAGCAGTACTTC
size: .; J: TRBJ1-2; V: TRBV5-1; D: TRBD1; CDR3: CASSLEPGQHANYGYTF; DNA: TGCGCCAGCAGCTTGGAGCCGGGACAGCACGCTAACTATGGCTACACCTTC
size: few; J: TRBJ2-7; V: TRBV5-1; D: .; CDR3: CASSLVASEQYF; DNA: TGCGCCAGCAGCTTGGTGGCTTCCGAGCAGTACTTC
size: many; J: TRBJ2-2; V: TRBV28; D: .; CDR3: CASSFGRGARSNTGELFF; DNA: TGTGCCAGCAGTTTTGGCAGGGGAGCTCGGTCGAACACCGGGGAGCTGTTTTTT
size: .; J: TRBJ2-7; V: TRBV6-5; D: TRBD1; CDR3: CASSYGQVNYEQYF; DNA: TGTGCCAGCAGTTACGGACAGGTGAACTACGAGCAGTACTTC
size: few; J: TRBJ2-1; V: TRBV30; D: .; CDR3: CAWSSWTHNEQFF; DNA: TGTGCCTGGAGTTCCTGGACCCACAATGAGCAGTTCTTC
size: .; J: TRBJ2-1; V: TRBV5-1; D: .; CDR3: CASSLLDRPKHNEQFF; DNA: TGCGCCAGCAGCTTGTTAGACAGACCAAAACACAATGAGCAGTTCTTC
size: few; J: TRBJ2-5; V: TRBV5-1; D: .; CDR3: CASSLGRGVETQYF; DNA: TGCGCCAGCAGCTTGGGTAGAGGGGTGGAGACCCAGTACTTC
size: few; J: TRBJ2-7; V: TRBV20-1; D: TRBD2; CDR3: CSAPGASGRAAYEQYF; DNA: TGCAGTGCTCCTGGGGCTAGCGGGAGGGCTGCCTACGAGCAGTACTTC
size: .; J: TRBJ1-1; V: TRBV2; D: .; CDR3: CASKGLGGTSTEAFF; DNA: TGTGCCAGCAAGGGCCTTGGAGGGACGAGCACTGAAGCTTTCTTT
size: .; J: TRBJ1-6; V: TRBV6-4; D: TRBD1; CDR3: CASSAGRGTESPLHF; DNA: TGTGCCAGCAGTGCGGGCAGGGGGACGGAATCACCCCTCCACTTT
size: .; J: TRBJ1-4; V: TRBV28; D: TRBD1; CDR3: CASSLEGQGVREKLFF; DNA: TGTGCCAGCAGTTTAGAAGGACAGGGGGTGAGGGAAAAACTGTTTTTT
size: .; J: TRBJ1-1; V: TRBV2; D: .; CDR3: CASSDHGRGTEAFF; DNA: TGCGCCAGCAGTGATCACGGGAGAGGGACTGAAGCTTTCTTT
size: .; J: TRBJ2-3; V: TRBV7-2; D: TRBD2; CDR3: CASSLRGRASDTQYF; DNA: TGTGCCAGCAGCTTACGCGGGAGGGCCTCAGATACGCAGTATTTT
size: many; J: TRBJ2-7; V: TRBV3-1; D: .; CDR3: CASSQGGYEQYF; DNA: TGTGCCAGCAGTCAAGGGGGGTACGAGCAGTACTTC
size: few; J: TRBJ2-7; V: TRBV20-1; D: TRBD1; CDR3: CSAAPGTGGPYEQYF; DNA: TGCAGTGCTGCCCCCGGGACAGGGGGCCCCTACGAGCAGTACTTC
size: few; J: TRBJ2-3; V: TRBV19; D: TRBD2; CDR3: CATTSGSTTTDTQYF; DNA: TGTGCCACCACTAGCGGGAGTACGACGACAGATACGCAGTATTTT